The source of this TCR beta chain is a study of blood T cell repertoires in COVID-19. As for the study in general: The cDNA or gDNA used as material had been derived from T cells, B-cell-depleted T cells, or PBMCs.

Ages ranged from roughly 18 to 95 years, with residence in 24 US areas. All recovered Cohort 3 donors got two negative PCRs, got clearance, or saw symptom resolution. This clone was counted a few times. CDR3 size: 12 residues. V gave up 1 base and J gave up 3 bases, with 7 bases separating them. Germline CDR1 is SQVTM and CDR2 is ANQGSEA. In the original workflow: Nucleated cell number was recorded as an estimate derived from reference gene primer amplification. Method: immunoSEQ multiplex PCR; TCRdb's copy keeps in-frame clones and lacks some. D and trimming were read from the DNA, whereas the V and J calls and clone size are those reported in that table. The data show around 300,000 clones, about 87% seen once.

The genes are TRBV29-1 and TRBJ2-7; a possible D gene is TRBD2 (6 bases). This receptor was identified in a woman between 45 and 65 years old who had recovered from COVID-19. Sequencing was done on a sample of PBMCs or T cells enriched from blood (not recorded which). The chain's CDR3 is CSVEAGVYEQYF. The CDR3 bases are TGCAGCGTTGAAGCGGGAGTCTACGAGCAGTACTTC.